A single sample is the source of the 21 T cell receptor beta chains below, sequenced in a study of blood T cell repertoires in COVID-19. Data came from immunoSEQ multiplex PCR; TCRdb stores just in-frame clones and leaves some out. The sample yields about 82,000 clones, about 78% seen once. The specimen sequenced was peripheral blood. Receptors were obtained from a man in his sixties with COVID-19, enrolled during active disease.

The chain joins TRBV5-1 to TRBJ2-5; TRBD2 matches 8 bases. V was pared by 2 bases and J by 2 bases, with 8 bases of the junction left unmatched. The CDR3 extends over 16 amino acids. Germline loops: CDR1 SGHRS, CDR2 YFSETQ. The CDR3 loop reads CASSFREAGAQETQYF. DNA of the CDR3: TGCGCCAGCAGCTTCCGGGAAGCGGGGGCACAAGAGACCCAGTACTTC.

The chain has TRBV7-9 and TRBJ2-7, with 9 bases that match TRBD2. The germline CDR1 and CDR2 sequences are SEHNR and FQNEAQ (reference sequence). The CDR3 has 13 amino acids. V dropped 8 bases and J dropped 3; count of bases not matched to a gene: 5. The CDR3 DNA is TGTGCCAGCGTTGGCGGGAGGGTCTACGAGCAGTACTTC. This gives the protein CASVGGRVYEQYF.

This clone came up many times. The chain carries TRBV30 and TRBJ1-6, with D perhaps matching TRBD1 (6 bases). Germline V CDR1 and CDR2: GTSNPN, SVGIG (reference sequence). Trimming pared 7 bases from V and 4 bases from J, leaving 17 bases between. The CDR3 sequence is 15 residues long. The CDR3 loop reads CALARDRFYNSPLHF. DNA for the CDR3: TGTGCCTTAGCCCGCGACAGGTTTTATAATTCACCCCTCCACTTT.

As concerns this clone: This same CDR3 is encoded by further DNA sequences in the sample. The chain employs TRBV19 and TRBJ2-1, with D possibly matching TRBD1 (5 bases). In germline, CDR1 is LNHDA, CDR2 SQIVND (reference sequence). This CDR3 region has 13 residues. V dropped 5 bases and J dropped 0 bases, with 5 bases sitting between them. This CDR3 is CASSDSSYNEQFF. The DNA of the CDR3 is TGTGCCAGTAGTGACAGCTCCTACAATGAGCAGTTCTTC.

The rearrangement joins TRBV6-2 or TRBV6-3 to TRBJ2-4; TRBD1 matches 9 bases. The CDR3 consists of 12 residues. The V gene's germline CDR1 is MNHEY and CDR2 SVGEGT. V shed 6 bases, J shed 9 bases, and the junction held 3 bases outside the gene matches. CDR3 region: CASSSDRGIQYF. The CDR3 DNA is TGTGCCAGCAGCTCGGACAGGGGCATTCAGTACTTC.

The chain is built from TRBV9 and TRBJ2-7; D call uncertain. CDR1 is SGDLS, CDR2 YYNGEE, per germline. Trimming cost V 0 bases and J 2 bases, with 9 bases left between them. The CDR3 totals 14 residues. The CDR3 nucleotides are TGTGCCAGCAGCGTAGTCGGAGATGCCTACGAGCAGTACTTC. Translation: CASSVVGDAYEQYF.

The chain links TRBV2 to TRBJ2-7; D gene uncertain. V was pared by 4 bases and J by 0 bases, with 13 bases between. Germline values: CDR1 SNHLY, CDR2 FYNNEI. The CDR3 runs to 15 residues. This CDR3 is CASSVVVVNSYEQYF. In DNA form, the CDR3 reads TGTGCCAGCAGTGTAGTGGTGGTCAACTCCTACGAGCAGTACTTC.

The chain carries TRBV2 and TRBJ1-4; TRBD1 aligns across 8 bases. In germline, CDR1 is SNHLY, CDR2 FYNNEI. The J segment lost 3 bases and the V segment lost 6 bases, leaving 3 bases of the junction unmatched. The CDR3 is 14 amino acids. The CDR3 spells CASRGTGANEKLFF. For the CDR3, the DNA is TGTGCCAGCAGAGGGACAGGCGCTAATGAAAAACTGTTTTTT.

The genes are TRBV5-1 and TRBJ2-3; TRBD2 matches 8 bases. The J segment lost 1 base and the V segment lost 4 bases, leaving 8 bases of the junction unmatched. This CDR3 contains 16 residues. In germline, CDR1 is SGHRS, CDR2 YFSETQ. This chain's CDR3 is CASSPSGTRGTDTQYF. The CDR3 DNA follows: TGCGCCAGCAGCCCCTCCGGGACTAGGGGCACAGATACGCAGTATTTT.

The V and J genes are TRBV5-6 and TRBJ1-2; D gene ambiguous. The CDR3 runs 15 residues. Trimming stripped 3 bases from V and 4 bases from J, with 16 bases between. From germline, CDR1 is SGHDT and CDR2 YYEEEE. This chain's CDR3 is CASSWRTLAGYGYTF. CDR3 sequence (DNA): TGTGCCAGCAGCTGGCGGACCTTGGCGGGCTATGGCTACACCTTC. The whole variable domain, remainder taken from reference TRBV5-6 and TRBJ1-2, is DAGVTQSPTHLIKTRGQQVTLRCSPKSGHDTVSWYQQALGQGPQFIFQYYEEEERQRGNFPDRFSGHQFPNYSSELNVNALLLGDSALYLCASSWRTLAGYGYTFGSGTRLTVV.

The chain combines TRBV25-1 with TRBJ1-3; D might be TRBD1 (5 bases). The CDR3 covers 16 residues. Trimming removed 3 bases from V and 2 bases from J, with 14 bases in between. The V gene's germline CDR1 is MGHDK and CDR2 SYGVNS. CDR3 DNA: TGTGCCAGCAGTGATTTTCTGGGCAGGGCTGGAAACACCATATATTTT. Residues: CASSDFLGRAGNTIYF.

The rearrangement joins TRBV5-1 to TRBJ2-3; TRBD1 might be the D (6 bases). The germline V gene encodes CDR1 SGHRS and CDR2 YFSETQ. The CDR3 totals 16 residues. Trimming stripped 0 bases from V and 0 bases from J, with 11 bases between. CDR3 amino acids: CASSLGGGPSTDTQYF. CDR3 DNA: TGCGCCAGCAGCTTGGGAGGGGGACCGAGCACAGATACGCAGTATTTT. The whole variable domain, filled in from reference TRBV5-1 and TRBJ2-3, reads KAGVTQTPRYLIKTRGQQVTLSCSPISGHRSVSWYQQTPGQGLQFLFEYFSETQRNKGNFPGRFSGRQFSNSRSEMNVSTLELGDSALYLCASSLGGGPSTDTQYFGPGTRLTVL.

This clone was counted a few times. This chain links TRBV6-5 with TRBJ2-3; D is unresolved. The V end was cut by 6 bases, the J end by 2 bases, with 6 bases between. This CDR3 is built from 12 residues. Germline loops: CDR1 MNHEY, CDR2 SVGAGI. CDR3 sequence (DNA): TGTGCCAGCAGCACTAACACAGATACGCAGTATTTT. Protein product: CASSTNTDTQYF.

The chain uses TRBV5-8 and TRBJ1-5, with no clear D. Trimming pared 2 bases from V and 0 bases from J, leaving 9 bases between. Germline V gives CDR1 SGHTS, CDR2 YDEGEE. The length of the CDR3 is 15 residues. CDR3 in amino acids: CASSLVHSSNQPQHF. In nucleotides, the CDR3 is TGTGCCAGCAGCTTAGTACATTCTAGCAATCAGCCCCAGCATTTT.

V usage is TRBV5-6 and J usage is TRBJ1-5; D might be TRBD1 (5 bases). Trimming removed 4 bases from V and 0 bases from J, with 14 bases in between. Germline loops: CDR1 SGHDT, CDR2 YYEEEE. The CDR3 totals 16 residues. The CDR3 region is CASSTRQKYSNQPQHF. The CDR3 DNA sequence: TGTGCCAGCAGCACAAGACAGAAATATAGCAATCAGCCCCAGCATTTT.

A remark on this clone: An end of the junction differs from the germline gene, which may be a read error. This specimen includes other DNA sequences encoding the same CDR3. The J gene is TRBJ1-3, the V gene TRBV19; no clear D. This CDR3 comprises 13 residues. Germline V gene sequence: CDR1 LNHDA, CDR2 SQIVND (reference sequence). CDR3 DNA sequence: TGTGCCAGTCAGGTTTCTATTGGAAATACCATATATTTT. Translation: CASQVSIGNTIYF.

This clone was seen once. The chain is built from TRBV18 and TRBJ1-5, with 9 bases fitting TRBD1. Trimming cost V 4 bases and J 5 bases; bases outside gene matches: 12. The CDR3 consists of 17 residues. Germline CDR1 and CDR2: KGHSH and LQKENI. The CDR3 DNA reads TGTGCCAGCTCACTAACCCCCGGGACAGGGTATTATCAGCCCCAGCATTTT. This gives the protein CASSLTPGTGYYQPQHF.

The gene calls are TRBV20-1 and TRBJ2-7; no reliable D call. Germline V gene data show CDR1 as DFQATT and CDR2 as SNEGSKA (reference sequence). The CDR3 contains 11 residues. Trimming shortened V by 6 bases and J by 6 bases, and 12 bases separated the two germline ends. The CDR3 DNA reads as TGCAGTGCGGAGATCGGAATCGAGCAGTACTTC. It encodes CSAEIGIEQYF.

The chain couples TRBV19 to TRBJ2-2; D may be TRBD1 (6 bases). Between the trimmed V and J ends, which lost 6 bases and 1 base, there was a span of 12 bases. CDR1 and CDR2 from the germline V gene are LNHDA and SQIVND (reference sequence). This CDR3 spans 15 amino acids. The CDR3 sequence is CASRSGTQNTGELFF. CDR3 bases: TGTGCCAGTAGGTCCGGGACACAGAACACCGGGGAGCTGTTTTTT.

The J gene is TRBJ2-7, the V gene TRBV28; D remains ambiguous. Trimming left V 7 bases short and J 4 bases short, with 8 bases between. The CDR3 runs to 11 residues. Germline V gene lookup returns CDR1 MDHEN and CDR2 SYDVKM. CDR3 sequence reads: CASTTAYEQYF. Written as DNA, the CDR3 is TGTGCCAGCACCACAGCTTACGAGCAGTACTTC.

This chain's CDR3 is CAISDMTGPAREKLFF. The CDR3 nucleotides read TGTGCCATCAGCGACATGACAGGGCCAGCCAGGGAAAAACTGTTTTTT. The chain recombines TRBV10-3 with TRBJ1-4, with TRBD1 matching over 7 bases. This CDR3 has 16 amino acids. V lost 6 bases and J lost 8; bases outside the gene matches: 15. Looked up from germline, CDR1 is ENHRY and CDR2 is SYGVKD.